The 20 T cell receptor beta chains below come from one sample, sequenced in a study of beta chain features in type 1 diabetes. Findings of the study overall: Type 1 diabetes patients had TCRB CDR3s that were shorter (moderately but significantly so) in all four CD4+ subsets.

Every bit of the isolated RNA underwent reverse transcription, so sequencing read expressed TCRB transcripts. The protocol was immunoSEQ multiplex PCR, while the TCRdb copy is restricted to in-frame clones and leaves out a portion. The sample comprises about 640,000 clones, under 15% of which are singletons, and more than 0.095% rests with the top ten. The antigens for these receptors are not known. The sequenced sample consisted of naive CD4+ T cells from blood. The source is a man aged 25-40 years with type 1 diabetes.

The table lists this clone with a few counts. V is TRBV9 and J is TRBJ2-5, with a possible D match to TRBD2 (6 bases). Germline lookup yields CDR1 SGDLS and CDR2 YYNGEE. The CDR3 has 15 residues. V dropped 0 bases and J dropped 9 bases, with 18 bases sitting between them. CDR3 residues: CASSVEAGPSTPQYF. The CDR3, as DNA: TGTGCCAGCAGCGTAGAAGCGGGCCCCTCCACGCCCCAGTACTTC. The whole variable domain, remainder taken from reference TRBV9 and TRBJ2-5, is DSGVTQTPKHLITATGQRVTLRCSPRSGDLSVYWYQQSLDQGLQFLIQYYNGEERAKGNILERFSAQQFPDLHSELNLSSLELGDSALYFCASSVEAGPSTPQYFGPGTRLLVL.

The chain links TRBV18 to TRBJ2-1; D is tentatively TRBD1 or TRBD2 (6 bases each). This CDR3 is 13 amino acids long. Germline CDR1 is KGHSH and CDR2 is LQKENI. Between the trimmed V and J ends, which lost 3 bases and 9 bases, there was a span of 12 bases. In DNA form, the CDR3 reads TGTGCCAGCTCACCCACGGGGGCGGCTGAGCAGTTCTTC. It yields the protein CASSPTGAAEQFF.

This clone was observed a handful of times. The gene calls are TRBV2 and TRBJ2-7, with D possibly called TRBD1 or TRBD2 (5 bases each). V shed 6 bases and J shed 8 bases, with 14 bases lying between them. Germline V gene lookup returns CDR1 SNHLY and CDR2 FYNNEI. The CDR3 sequence is 12 residues long. The CDR3 region is CASRGTDAKQYF. Here the CDR3 DNA reads TGTGCCAGCAGAGGGACGGACGCGAAGCAGTACTTC. Variable domain in full (rest from reference TRBV2 and TRBJ2-7): EPEVTQTPSHQVTQMGQEVILRCVPISNHLYFYWYRQILGQKVEFLVSFYNNEISEKSEIFDDQFSVERPDGSNFTLKIRSTKLEDSAMYFCASRGTDAKQYFGPGTRLTVT.

The chain recombines TRBV7-2 with TRBJ2-3; D not resolved. CDR3 length: 13 residues. Germline V lookup: CDR1 SGHTA, CDR2 FQGNSA. The V end was cut by 5 bases, the J end by 5 bases, with 11 bases between. For the CDR3, the DNA is TGTGCCAGCAGCGTTATCTCCCGAGATACGCAGTATTTT. Translated, it gives CASSVISRDTQYF.

This clone was counted only a few times. The rearrangement uses TRBV6-6 and TRBJ1-4; the match to TRBD1 covers 8 bases. After removal of 2 bases from V and 6 bases from J, the junction contained 5 bases not matched to a gene. CDR3 size: 15 residues. Germline values: CDR1 MNHNY, CDR2 SVGAGI (reference sequence). CDR3 loop: CASSYGGQAHEKLFF. The CDR3 DNA reads as TGTGCCAGCAGTTACGGGGGACAGGCCCATGAAAAACTGTTTTTT.

V and J are TRBV4-3 and TRBJ2-7; 12 bases line up with TRBD1. The CDR3 is 15 residues long. From germline, CDR1 is LGHNA and CDR2 YSLEER. V dropped 4 bases and J dropped 6; count of bases not matched to a gene: 7. The CDR3 coding sequence is TGCGCCAGCAGCCGAACCGGGACAGGGGGCGGCGAGCAGTACTTC. Amino acid sequence: CASSRTGTGGGEQYF.

This clone was detected a few times. This chain links TRBV29-1 with TRBJ2-5; D ambiguous. CDR3 size: 13 residues. Trimming left V 2 bases short and J 7 bases short, with 14 bases between. In germline, CDR1 is SQVTM, CDR2 ANQGSEA. Here the CDR3 reads CSVELLILGTQYF. In DNA, the CDR3 is TGCAGCGTTGAACTCCTAATATTAGGGACCCAGTACTTC. Filled out from reference TRBV29-1 and TRBJ2-5, the complete variable domain reads SAVISQKPSRDICQRGTSLTIQCQVDSQVTMMFWYRQQPGQSLTLIATANQGSEATYESGFVIDKFPISRPNLTFSTLTVSNMSPEDSSIYLCSVELLILGTQYFGPGTRLLVL.

This clone was detected only a few times. The chain is built from TRBV5-6 and TRBJ2-5; D gene uncertain. Germline V CDR1 and CDR2: SGHDT, YYEEEE. The CDR3 contains 16 residues. V was trimmed by 3 bases and J by 2 bases, leaving 17 bases between them. CDR3 nucleotides: TGTGCCAGCAGCTGGGTTCTGGAGAATCGACAAGAGACCCAGTACTTC. Translating it yields CASSWVLENRQETQYF.

This clone was counted only a few times. The chain joins TRBV7-9 to TRBJ2-3; maybe TRBD2 (5 bases). CDR1 is SEHNR, CDR2 FQNEAQ, per germline (reference sequence). The V end was cut by 0 bases, the J end by 1 base, with 11 bases between. This CDR3 has 16 amino acids. The CDR3 DNA reads as TGTGCCAGCAGCTTAGCGAGGGAGTTGCGCACAGATACGCAGTATTTT. This codes for CASSLARELRTDTQYF.

V and J are TRBV4-3 and TRBJ2-7; TRBD2 agrees at 10 bases. CDR3 length equals 17 residues. The V gene end was trimmed by 1 base and the J gene end by 2 bases; junction bases not matched to a gene: 8. CDR1 and CDR2 from the germline V gene are LGHNA and YSLEER. The CDR3 is CASSQGLTSGTAYEQYF. The CDR3 bases are TGCGCCAGCAGCCAAGGTCTAACTAGCGGGACCGCCTACGAGCAGTACTTC.

J is TRBJ2-1 and V is TRBV19, with D maybe TRBD2 (5 bases). The CDR3 is made up of 14 amino acids. Looked up from germline, CDR1 is LNHDA and CDR2 is SQIVND (reference sequence). V dropped 6 bases and J dropped 6 bases, with 15 bases sitting between them. The CDR3 bases are TGTGCCAGTAGGCCCTCCGGAGAGGGCAATGAGCAGTTCTTC. It yields the protein CASRPSGEGNEQFF.

In this sample, this clone turned up a few times. The chain carries TRBV19 and TRBJ1-5; tentatively, D is TRBD1 (5 bases). Trimming cost V 0 bases and J 7 bases, with 16 bases left between them. The CDR3 runs 16 residues. CDR1 LNHDA and CDR2 SQIVND come from the germline V gene (reference sequence). CDR3 in amino acids: CASSIDQLGTRQPQHF. CDR3 sequence (DNA): TGTGCCAGTAGTATAGATCAGCTTGGGACGCGGCAGCCCCAGCATTTT.

This clone occurred a few times. This chain's CDR3 is CASEGQGYEQYF. CDR3 coding DNA: TGTGCCAGCGAAGGGCAGGGCTACGAGCAGTACTTC. The chain employs TRBV6-5 and TRBJ2-7; D is possibly TRBD1 (5 bases). Germline-derived CDR1 and CDR2 are MNHEY and SVGAGI. The CDR3 spans 12 residues. With 8 bases removed from V and 3 bases from J, the gap between germline ends came to 11 bases.

This clone has more than one count but fewer than ten. V usage is TRBV6-5 and J usage is TRBJ1-2; D uncertain. Germline values: CDR1 MNHEY, CDR2 SVGAGI. The CDR3 has 14 residues. The V gene lost 0 bases and the J gene lost 8 bases, with 13 bases spanning the gap. The CDR3, as DNA: TGTGCCAGCAGTTACTCGGGTTCCCCCGGCGGCTACACCTTC. Its protein product is CASSYSGSPGGYTF.

This clone was counted between two and nine times. The V gene is TRBV4-3, the J gene TRBJ2-3; TRBD1 agrees at 10 bases. The J segment lost 6 bases and the V segment lost 3 bases, leaving 6 bases of the junction unmatched. Germline values: CDR1 LGHNA, CDR2 YSLEER. The CDR3 length is 15 residues. CDR3 region: CASSHRDRGWDTQYF. In DNA, the CDR3 is TGCGCCAGCAGCCATAGGGACAGGGGTTGGGATACGCAGTATTTT.

In its sample, this clone was seen a few times. V gene TRBV30 combines with J gene TRBJ2-5; possibly TRBD2 for D (5 bases). Trimming removed 4 bases at V and 5 bases at J, with 17 bases between. Per germline, CDR1 GTSNPN and CDR2 SVGIG (reference sequence). The CDR3 runs 14 residues. The CDR3 reads CAWNPPAVGETQYF. The CDR3, as DNA: TGTGCCTGGAACCCCCCAGCGGTGGGGGAGACCCAGTACTTC. Full variable domain (rest looked up from reference TRBV30 and TRBJ2-5): SQTIHQWPATLVQPVGSPLSLECTVEGTSNPNLYWYRQAAGRGLQLLFYSVGIGQISSEVPQNLSASRPQDRQFILSSKKLLLSDSGFYLCAWNPPAVGETQYFGPGTRLLVL.

This clone was seen a handful of times. The genes are TRBV7-8 and TRBJ2-3; tentatively, D is TRBD1 (5 bases). V was pared by 7 bases and J by 0 bases, with 20 bases between. Germline V gives CDR1 SGHVS, CDR2 FQNEAQ. The CDR3 is 17 amino acids. In DNA, the CDR3 is TGTGCCAGCATCTCCCAAAGGGGCGGTTTGAGCACAGATACGCAGTATTTT. It yields the protein CASISQRGGLSTDTQYF.

This clone was counted a few times. V usage is TRBV9 and J usage is TRBJ2-2, with 8 bases fitting TRBD1. Germline trimming cut 0 bases from V and 2 bases from J; bases unmatched to any gene: 3. Germline V gene sequence: CDR1 SGDLS, CDR2 YYNGEE. CDR3 length equals 16 residues. The CDR3 nucleotides read TGTGCCAGCAGCGTAGCAGGGGGCGGTAACACCGGGGAGCTGTTTTTT. Protein sequence: CASSVAGGGNTGELFF.

The rearrangement joins TRBV28 to TRBJ2-3, with D perhaps given as TRBD1 or TRBD2 (5 bases each). Germline lookup yields CDR1 MDHEN and CDR2 SYDVKM. The CDR3 spans 16 residues. Deletions cut 6 bases from V and 0 bases from J, with 16 bases between. The CDR3 protein is CASSPLEGPSTDTQYF. The CDR3 nucleotides are TGTGCCAGCAGCCCTTTAGAGGGGCCCAGCACAGATACGCAGTATTTT.

This clone has more than one count but fewer than ten. V is TRBV29-1 and J is TRBJ1-5, with 9 nucleotides matching TRBD1. From germline, CDR1 is SQVTM and CDR2 ANQGSEA. Trimming took 5 bases from V and 3 from J; bases not matched to a gene: 8. This CDR3 contains 15 residues. CDR3 coding DNA: TGCAGCGTTCTCTGGGGACAGGGAATCAATCAGCCCCAGCATTTT. This sequence encodes CSVLWGQGINQPQHF.